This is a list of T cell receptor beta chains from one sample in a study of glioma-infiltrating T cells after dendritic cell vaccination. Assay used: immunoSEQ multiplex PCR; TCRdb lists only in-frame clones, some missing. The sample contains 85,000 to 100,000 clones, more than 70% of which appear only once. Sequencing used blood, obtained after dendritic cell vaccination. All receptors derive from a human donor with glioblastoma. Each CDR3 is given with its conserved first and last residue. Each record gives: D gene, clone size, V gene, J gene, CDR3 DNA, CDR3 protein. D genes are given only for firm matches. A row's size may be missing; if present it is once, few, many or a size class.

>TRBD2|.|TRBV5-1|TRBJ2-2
TGCGCCAGCAGGCCTAGCGGGGTAAACACCGGGGAGCTGTTTTTT
CASRPSGVNTGELFF
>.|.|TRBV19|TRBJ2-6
TGTGCCAGTAGTATTAGCTCTGGGGCCAACGTCCTGACTTTC
CASSISSGANVLTF
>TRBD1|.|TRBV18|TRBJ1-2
TGTGCCAGCTCACCAGCTACAGGGGCAGTCGACGGCTACACCTTC
CASSPATGAVDGYTF
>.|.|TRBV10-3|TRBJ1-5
TGTGCCATCAGGGACAGCTATAGCAATCAGCCCCAGCATTTT
CAIRDSYSNQPQHF
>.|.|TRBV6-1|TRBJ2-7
TGTGCCAGCACCTTTGGGGGAGGTGATTCCTACGAGCAGTACTTC
CASTFGGGDSYEQYF
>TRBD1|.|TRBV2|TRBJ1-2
TGTGCCAGCAGTCTCCGGGACAGGGCCTATGGCTACACCTTC
CASSLRDRAYGYTF
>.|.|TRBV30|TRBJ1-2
TGTGCCTGGAGTGTAACCGAGACAGCCAGCTATGGCTACACCTTC
CAWSVTETASYGYTF
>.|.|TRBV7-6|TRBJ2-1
TGTGCCAGCAGCTTGCAGGGAAGTTACAATGAGCAGTTCTTC
CASSLQGSYNEQFF
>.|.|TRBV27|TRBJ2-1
TGTGCCAGCATCCTTGGTATAGATGAGCAGTTCTTC
CASILGIDEQFF
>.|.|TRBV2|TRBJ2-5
TGTGCCAGCACCGATCACGGGGGAGAGACCCAGTACTTC
CASTDHGGETQYF
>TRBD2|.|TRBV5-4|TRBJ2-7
TGTGCCAGCAGCAGTGGGACTAGCGGGGGGGCCGGGTCCTACGAGCAGTACTTC
CASSSGTSGGAGSYEQYF
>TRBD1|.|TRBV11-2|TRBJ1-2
TGTGCCAGCAGCTTAGGACAGGGGGAAGCCACCTTC
CASSLGQGEATF
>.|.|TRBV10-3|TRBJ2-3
TGTGCCATCACGGGGGACTCCACAGATACGCAGTATTTT
CAITGDSTDTQYF
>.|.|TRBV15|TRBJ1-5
TGTGCCACCAGCAGAGTTATGGTGGGGCCCAATCAGCCCCAGCATTTT
CATSRVMVGPNQPQHF
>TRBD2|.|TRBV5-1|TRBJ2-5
TGCGCCAGCAGCTCGAGGGCCGGGACTAGCCAGGGAGGAACCCAGTACTTC
CASSSRAGTSQGGTQYF
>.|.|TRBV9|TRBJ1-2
TGTGCCAGCAGCGTAGAACACAGGGTGTCAAGAGGTTCCTATGGCTACACCTTC
CASSVEHRVSRGSYGYTF
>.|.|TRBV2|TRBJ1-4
TGTGCCAGCAGCCGACAGGAAAGCGAAAAACTGTTTTTT
CASSRQESEKLFF
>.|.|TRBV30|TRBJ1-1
TGTGCCTGGAGTGTATCGGGGACAACTGAAGCTTTCTTT
CAWSVSGTTEAFF
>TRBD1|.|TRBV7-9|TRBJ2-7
TGTGCCAGCAGCCTGGGACAGCGGACATCCTACGAGCAGTACTTC
CASSLGQRTSYEQYF
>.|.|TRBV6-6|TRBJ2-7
TGTGCCAGCAGTTACAGCCGGAGGAGCTCCTACGAGCAGTACTTC
CASSYSRRSSYEQYF
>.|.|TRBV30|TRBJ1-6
TGTGCCTGGAGTGTACTTGGGGTTTTCGGGAGCTCCTATAATTCACCCCTCCACTTT
CAWSVLGVFGSSYNSPLHF
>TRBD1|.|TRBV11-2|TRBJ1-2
TGTGCCAGCACCCGGACAGGCCACCCCTATGGCTACACCTTC
CASTRTGHPYGYTF
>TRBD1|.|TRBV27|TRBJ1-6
TGTGCCAGCAGGGGGACAGCGAATTCACCCCTCCACTTT
CASRGTANSPLHF
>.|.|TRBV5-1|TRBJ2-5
TGCGCCAGCAGCCTACCACAAGAGACCCAGTACTTC
CASSLPQETQYF
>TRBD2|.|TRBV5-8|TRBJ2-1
TGTGCCAGCAGCTTACTCTTATCAGGGAGGGATCTTTCTGGGCAGTTCTTC
CASSLLLSGRDLSGQFF
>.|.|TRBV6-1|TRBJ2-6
TGTGCCAGCAGGGTGCGGACTCCTGGGGCCAACGTCCTGACTTTC
CASRVRTPGANVLTF
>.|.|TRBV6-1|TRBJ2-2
TGTGCCAGCAGTGAATACGCCCAGATAACCGGGGAGCTGTTTTTT
CASSEYAQITGELFF
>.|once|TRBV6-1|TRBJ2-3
TGTGCCAGCAGTGAAATGGCAGGGTACACAGATACGCAGTATTTT
CASSEMAGYTDTQYF
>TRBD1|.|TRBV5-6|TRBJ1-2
TGTGCCAGCAGTCGATACAGGGGGGCCCCATATGGCTACACCTTC
CASSRYRGAPYGYTF
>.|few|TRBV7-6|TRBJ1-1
TGTGCCAGCAGCTTACAACAGGGGAACACTGAAGCTTTCTTT
CASSLQQGNTEAFF
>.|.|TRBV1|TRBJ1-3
TGCACCAGCAGCCTGGACAGGGATTCTTCTGGAAACACCATATATTTT
CTSSLDRDSSGNTIYF
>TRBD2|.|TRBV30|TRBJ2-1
TGTGCCTGGAGTATTGGGGGGGTAGCCTACAATGAGCAGTTCTTC
CAWSIGGVAYNEQFF
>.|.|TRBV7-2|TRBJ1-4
TGTGCCAGCAGCCGTATCAGGGGAGGGGATGAAAAACTGTTTTTT
CASSRIRGGDEKLFF
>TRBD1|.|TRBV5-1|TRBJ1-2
TGCGCCAGCAGCCGACAGGGGTCTCTAGACTATGGCTACACCTTC
CASSRQGSLDYGYTF
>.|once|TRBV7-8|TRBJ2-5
TGTGCCAGCAGCAGAGATGACCTGACTGGCGCCCAGTACTTC
CASSRDDLTGAQYF
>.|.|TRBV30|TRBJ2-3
TGTGCCGCACCTACCAAAAGCACAGATACGCAGTATTTT
CAAPTKSTDTQYF
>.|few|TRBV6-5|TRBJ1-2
TGTGCCAGCAGTGATCAGGGGCCGCTCTATGGCTACACCTTC
CASSDQGPLYGYTF
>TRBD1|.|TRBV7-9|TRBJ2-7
TGTGCCAGCAGTTCCGGACAGGGGGCAGGATACGAGCAGTACTTC
CASSSGQGAGYEQYF